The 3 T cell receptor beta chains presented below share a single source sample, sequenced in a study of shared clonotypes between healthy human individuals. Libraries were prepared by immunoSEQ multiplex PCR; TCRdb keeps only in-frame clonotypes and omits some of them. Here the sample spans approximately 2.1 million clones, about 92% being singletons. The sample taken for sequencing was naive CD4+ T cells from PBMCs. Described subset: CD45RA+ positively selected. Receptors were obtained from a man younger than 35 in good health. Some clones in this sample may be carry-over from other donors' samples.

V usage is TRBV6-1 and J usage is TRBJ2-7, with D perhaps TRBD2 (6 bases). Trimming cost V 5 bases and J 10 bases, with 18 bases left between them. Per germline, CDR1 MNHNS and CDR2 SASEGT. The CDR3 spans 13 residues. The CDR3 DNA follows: TGTGCCAGCAGTATTCAAGGGGAGGCCGATCAGTACTTC. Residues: CASSIQGEADQYF.

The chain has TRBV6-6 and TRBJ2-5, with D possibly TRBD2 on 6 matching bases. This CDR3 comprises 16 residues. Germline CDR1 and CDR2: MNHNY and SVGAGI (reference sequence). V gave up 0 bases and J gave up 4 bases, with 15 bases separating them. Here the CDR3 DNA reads TGTGCCAGCAGTTACTCGCGGAGGGTTGAAGGAGAGACCCAGTACTTC. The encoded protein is CASSYSRRVEGETQYF.

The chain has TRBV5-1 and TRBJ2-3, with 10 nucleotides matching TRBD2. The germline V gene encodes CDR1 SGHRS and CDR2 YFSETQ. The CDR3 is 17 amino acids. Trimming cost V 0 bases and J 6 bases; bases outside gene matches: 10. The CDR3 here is CASSLVASGSFVDTQYF. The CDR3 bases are TGCGCCAGCAGCTTGGTGGCTAGCGGGAGTTTTGTGGATACGCAGTATTTT.